This entry describes one TCR beta chain. Which antigen it targets is not known. No base qualities exist here, and no much larger clone lies one base off it. The CDR3, from cysteine to phenylalanine, totals 15 residues. Only the CDR3 part of the read is kept: 45 bases, read in frame from the first base. CDR1 and CDR2, looked up from the germline V gene, are SGHAT and FQNNGV. Relative to germline, V is missing 2 bases and J is missing 3 bases, with 4 bases of the junction outside any gene match. These data are taken from a study of cytomegalovirus exposure and HLA in healthy donors (dated by TCRdb to about 2017). Regarding the study in general: In an earlier analysis of approximately 640 of the donors, 276 Gb of sequence data and roughly 100 million unique TCR beta sequences from 150 million to 200 million T cells were reported. Roughly 5 DR-DQ haplotypes were handled as single units for association and clustering because linkage in the cohort was strong. To predict cytomegalovirus infection status, the study combined high-throughput TCR immunosequencing, statistical association of individual TCRs with disease status, and machine learning. Approximately 300 gigabases of sequencing data and approximately 93 million unique TCR sequences were included in an early release covering about 700 HLA-typed donors. A separate validation cohort of roughly 110 different subjects was used in addition to the roughly 640-subject first cohort. HLA typing included class I and class II loci at four-digit resolution. In a later genetic analysis, genome-wide SNP genotypes for 398 of the 666 donors were used, and that subset was treated as a discovery cohort. Of the approximately 400 genotyped donors, more than 75% were placed in the genetic ancestry cluster associated with self-reported Caucasian donors. The number of typed donors differed by locus: 629-630 for A, B, C, DRB1 and DQB1; 500 to 550 for DQA1; about 600 for DPA1; and some 430 for DPB1. Every discovery cohort repertoire had been produced on one sequencing platform. The aim of the study was to test whether cataloging public T cell receptors could identify signatures of past pathogen exposure. The T cell repertoires of roughly 660 subjects were profiled by immunosequencing and related to cytomegalovirus serostatus. In an earlier analysis of roughly 580 of the donors, high-throughput TCR beta sequencing was used to judge whether each TCR beta V gene segment behaved as functional or pseudogenic. Donor age, sex, ethnicity and CMV serostatus were compiled alongside the repertoire data. To study patterns of TCR occurrence, a later analysis re-analyzed previously published TCR beta repertoires from 600 to 750 donors and added high-resolution HLA genotyping. The later analysis used no new phenotypic data to find candidate immune exposures, relying instead on TCR beta sequences and their occurrence across donors. Among roughly 400 genotyped donors of the cohort, an average of around 240,000 unique TCR beta nucleotide sequences were sequenced per donor, roughly a sixth of them non-productive.

The cohort consisted of 650 to 700 healthy bone marrow donors. At the time of sampling, all cohort members were nominally healthy, though unrecorded immune exposures were likely present. The donor tested CMV seropositive and was one of the 289 seropositive cohort members. A peripheral blood sample was collected from each donor, and TCR beta sequencing was performed on peripheral blood mononuclear cells. The Qiagen DNeasy Blood Extraction Kit was used to extract genomic DNA from the blood cell samples. Receptor libraries were prepared by the immunoSEQ multiplex PCR assay. A mixture of 60 forward primers for TCR Vbeta segments and 13 reverse primers for TCR Jbeta segments was used in the multiplex PCR. The CDR3 region of rearranged TCR beta genes was amplified from genomic DNA by a multiplex PCR assay. The amplified TCR beta libraries were sequenced on the Illumina HiSeq System as 87-base-pair reads. Per the source publication's procedure: In a later analysis, some 80 million unique TCR beta chains were counted across the 500 to 850 repertoires, and about 9.9 million of these chains were shared by at least two donors. Raw reads were error-corrected and collapsed into unique sequences with a nearest-neighbor algorithm that merged closely related sequences to remove PCR and sequencing errors. To assign V, D and J gene segments, CDR3 sequences were aligned to IMGT reference sequences. For a sequence to be retained, at least a six-nucleotide match to both a V gene segment and a J gene segment was required. Rearrangements were called productive when the CDR3 lacked stop codons and stayed in frame with V and J; all others were non-productive. Following IMGT convention, CDR3 was defined as the stretch from the second conserved V-encoded cysteine up to the conserved J-encoded phenylalanine. In an earlier analysis of more than 550 of the donors, sequences lacking an unambiguous match to a single V gene segment were excluded. An earlier analysis of 587 of the donors classified V segments as functional when productive rearrangements were above 56.7% and as segregating when the standard deviation between donors was above 5%. A statistical classification framework was built to diagnose cytomegalovirus status from the catalog of TCR beta chain sequences. V and J gene assignment, in a later analysis, came from comparing TCR nucleotide sequences with IMGT/GENE-DB human TR gene sequences. In a later analysis, CDR3 sequences and most-parsimonious VDJ recombination scenarios were assigned using the TCRdist pipeline. In a later analysis, every TCR beta chain was defined by the combination of its CDR3 amino acid sequence and its V-gene family, and reads without a unique V-gene family were dropped. To address suspected cross-contamination and a sequencing artifact, a later analysis removed a few hundred highly shared, low-generation-probability nucleotide sequences. In a later analysis, a clonal expansion index for each public chain was calculated from normalized within-repertoire ranks of inferred template counts. In a later analysis, generation probabilities were computed using a VDJ recombination model fitted to out-of-frame rearrangements, and the results were checked against IGoR. Hypergeometric tests were used in a later analysis to score TCR-TCR, TCR-HLA and TCR-CMV co-occurrence, with a repertoire-size bias correction applied to the TCR pairs. In a later analysis, false discovery rates were estimated by permuting HLA or CMV assignments 20 times. In a later analysis, co-occurring TCRs were grouped using DBSCAN, with TCRdist sequence similarity added in when clustering inside HLA-allele-positive subsets. For co-occurrence clustering, repertoires with fewer than 30,000 or more than 120,000 public chains were excluded, along with roughly 5 repertoires with anomalous nucleotide sharing. The source is immuneACCESS, and TCRdb retained only in-frame sequences with V and J called. Part of the clones is not carried over; for the studies checked, unresolved V genes explain less than half of this, and the remainder is unexplained. V and J calls and clone size come straight from that table; D and trimming were deduced from the DNA. For this sample there are about 180,000 clones; roughly 79% appear just once. 4.9% of the sample goes to the ten largest clones.

The study at large found these results: Three of the identified cytomegalovirus-associated TCR beta chains were confirmed in vitro to be specific for cytomegalovirus antigens. In an earlier analysis of roughly 500 of the donors, most TCR beta V segments appeared in productive rearrangements about 87% or about 30% of the time, broadly matching IMGT annotations. In both the original and validation cohorts, the classifier was reported to diagnose cytomegalovirus status with high specificity and sensitivity. The cohort was sequenced for TCR beta chains only, and without alpha or paired-chain data the features that could be detected were limited. The study listed around 160 TCR beta chains as associated with cytomegalovirus. Because some donors lacked HLA typing at each locus, the association tests relied only on the typed subset. Assigning TCR associations to individual alleles was difficult when HLA alleles, especially DR and DQ, strongly co-occurred. Immune exposure information for the cohort was limited to CMV serostatus. Across donors, most TCR sequences were observed very rarely, whereas some public TCRs were present in many individuals. Presence/absence analyses assumed roughly uniform sequencing depth across donors, an assumption that may not hold. An association between a missense DCLRE1C variant and V-gene and J-gene trimming of TCR beta chains was found in a later genetic analysis and replicated in an independent cohort. A later genetic analysis reported fewer N-insertions in productive TCRs among donors in an Asian-associated ancestry cluster than the approximately 670-donor mean. Compared with equally common non-associated chains, HLA-associated TCR beta chains in a later analysis were more clonally expanded and had lower generation probabilities. Correlated functional status among segregating V segments might be attributable to linkage disequilibrium, but an unknown experimental factor could not be ruled out. Several of the top co-occurrence clusters appeared to be linked to parvovirus B19, influenza, CMV and Epstein-Barr virus, according to a later analysis. The earlier analysis of a few hundred of the donors excluded around 17 rarely observed V segments, including chromosome 9 orphons, because counts were too low. The sequencing pipeline was judged likely to have produced a cluster of highly shared sequence variants as a technical artifact. A later analysis found that most CMV-associated TCR beta chains appeared HLA-restricted, with HLA associations seemingly driven largely by CMV exposure. According to a later analysis, TCR association rates differed among HLA loci, with DRB1 alleles showing the most associated TCRs and HLA-C alleles showing the fewest. At a false discovery rate of 0.05, a later analysis linked around 15,000 TCR beta sequences to specific HLA alleles. A further reported finding was that TCR beta sequences accurately predicted the HLA-A and HLA-B alleles for most subjects in the first cohort. Some IMGT-functional V segments, including TRBV6-2 and TRBV6-3, could not be told apart with the 87-base-pair reads, so those segments were excluded. The authors suggested that the approach could potentially be extended to other disease states and immunological phenotypes.

Sequenced input: PBMCs. The V and J genes are TRBV11-2 and TRBJ2-5; TRBD2 agrees with 9 junctional bases. The receptor was isolated from a woman younger than 35 in good health and CMV-seropositive. The CDR3 protein is CASSLTASGEETQYF. Read as DNA, the sequence is TGTGCCAGCAGCTTAACGGCTAGCGGGGAAGAGACCCAGTACTTC.